This is a list of T cell receptor beta chains from one sample in a study of regulatory T cells in long-lasting Graves disease. One entry per CDR3 protein results from TCRdb running MiXCR on the multiplex PCR reads. Counted here are approximately 400,000 distinct CDR3 sequences, 15% occurring once; the ten biggest clones make up 16%. The same data also went into a second study, on T cells in Graves' hyperthyroidism and ophthalmopathy.

Sequences were derived from peripheral blood mononuclear cells (PBMCs), sampled at new diagnosis, from a patient treated with antithyroid drugs. The receptor set was obtained from a woman aged 25 to 45 with Graves disease. The CDR3 runs from the conserved cysteine through the conserved F or W. The D gene is left open where the match is weak. Clone sizes are given selectively: once, few, many, or a class where the clone is expanded.

v_gene: TRBV20-1; abundance: many; j_gene: TRBJ2-7; d_gene: TRBD1; len: 14; CDR3aa: CSATDRIMSYEQYF; CDR3nt: TGCAGTGCAACGGACAGGATAATGTCCTACGAGCAGTACTTC
v_gene: TRBV19; abundance: few; j_gene: TRBJ2-1; d_gene: NA; len: 16; CDR3aa: CASSTHPRGRNNEQFF; CDR3nt: TGTGCCAGTAGTACACACCCCCGGGGGAGGAACAATGAGCAGTTCTTC
v_gene: TRBV30; abundance: many; j_gene: TRBJ2-7; d_gene: NA; len: 15; CDR3aa: CAWTGGRSGYYEQYF; CDR3nt: TGTGCCTGGACTGGGGGGCGATCAGGGTACTACGAGCAGTACTTC
v_gene: TRBV24-1; abundance: many; j_gene: TRBJ1-5; d_gene: TRBD1; len: 16; CDR3aa: CATSDGLGQGNQPQHF; CDR3nt: TGTGCCACCAGTGATGGCCTGGGACAGGGCAATCAGCCCCAGCATTTT
v_gene: TRBV30; abundance: many; j_gene: TRBJ1-1; d_gene: NA; len: 11; CDR3aa: CAWTQEAEAFF; CDR3nt: TGTGCCTGGACGCAGGAGGCTGAAGCTTTCTTT
v_gene: TRBV27; abundance: many; j_gene: TRBJ2-7; d_gene: TRBD2; len: 15; CDR3aa: CASSSAGAGSYEQYF; CDR3nt: TGTGCCAGCAGTTCGGCGGGAGCAGGCTCCTACGAGCAGTACTTC
v_gene: TRBV27; abundance: many; j_gene: TRBJ2-5; d_gene: NA; len: 18; CDR3aa: CASSLLPPGVAWEETQYF; CDR3nt: TGTGCCAGCAGTTTACTCCCTCCGGGGGTGGCGTGGGAGGAGACCCAGTACTTC
v_gene: TRBV4-1; abundance: NA; j_gene: TRBJ2-5; d_gene: NA; len: 15; CDR3aa: CASSQESDRSETQYF; CDR3nt: TGCGCCAGCAGCCAAGAAAGTGACAGGTCGGAGACCCAGTACTTC
v_gene: TRBV27; abundance: NA; j_gene: TRBJ2-3; d_gene: TRBD2; len: 17; CDR3aa: CASSPRSGSRVTDTQYF; CDR3nt: TGTGCCAGCAGTCCAAGGAGCGGGAGTCGGGTCACAGATACGCAGTATTTT
v_gene: TRBV20-1; abundance: many; j_gene: TRBJ1-2; d_gene: TRBD1; len: 14; CDR3aa: CSARERQGFGGYTF; CDR3nt: TGCAGTGCTAGAGAGAGACAGGGGTTCGGCGGCTACACCTTC
v_gene: TRBV3-1; abundance: many; j_gene: TRBJ2-1; d_gene: TRBD2; len: 17; CDR3aa: CASSQGLTSGNRNEQFF; CDR3nt: TGTGCCAGCAGCCAAGGGTTGACTAGCGGGAATCGAAATGAGCAGTTCTTC
v_gene: TRBV20-1; abundance: many; j_gene: TRBJ2-1; d_gene: NA; len: 12; CDR3aa: CSASSTLHEQFF; CDR3nt: TGCAGTGCTAGTTCGACCCTCCATGAGCAGTTCTTC
v_gene: TRBV19; abundance: few; j_gene: TRBJ2-2; d_gene: NA; len: 12; CDR3aa: CASSGHTGELFF; CDR3nt: TGTGCCAGTAGTGGCCACACCGGGGAGCTGTTTTTT
v_gene: TRBV30; abundance: many; j_gene: TRBJ2-1; d_gene: NA; len: 14; CDR3aa: CAWTGLSSYNEQFF; CDR3nt: TGTGCCTGGACAGGACTTAGCTCCTACAATGAGCAGTTCTTC